This T cell receptor beta chain was observed in a study of blood T cell repertoires in COVID-19. Across the study: PBMCs, B-cell-depleted T cells, or T cells provided the cDNA or gDNA that made up the material.

In the authors' methods: Reference gene primer amplification gave estimated nucleated cell counts. Profiled with immunoSEQ multiplex PCR; TCRdb holds only in-frame clones, not every one. V, J and clone size are those of that table, while D and trimming were read from the DNA. The sample lists around 130,000 clones; 80% to 85% were seen once. CDR1 and CDR2 from the germline V gene are PRHDT and FYEKMQ (reference sequence). After removal of 5 bases from V and 1 base from J, the junction contained 4 bases not matched to a gene. This CDR3 is 15 amino acids long. The TCR sequence derives from a woman aged 25-40 years who had recovered from COVID-19. Sequencing used peripheral blood. The V and J genes are TRBV13 and TRBJ2-2, with TRBD1 matching over 7 bases. Here the CDR3 reads CASSPAGGNTGELFF. CDR3 nucleotides: TGTGCCAGCAGCCCTGCAGGGGGGAACACCGGGGAGCTGTTTTTT.